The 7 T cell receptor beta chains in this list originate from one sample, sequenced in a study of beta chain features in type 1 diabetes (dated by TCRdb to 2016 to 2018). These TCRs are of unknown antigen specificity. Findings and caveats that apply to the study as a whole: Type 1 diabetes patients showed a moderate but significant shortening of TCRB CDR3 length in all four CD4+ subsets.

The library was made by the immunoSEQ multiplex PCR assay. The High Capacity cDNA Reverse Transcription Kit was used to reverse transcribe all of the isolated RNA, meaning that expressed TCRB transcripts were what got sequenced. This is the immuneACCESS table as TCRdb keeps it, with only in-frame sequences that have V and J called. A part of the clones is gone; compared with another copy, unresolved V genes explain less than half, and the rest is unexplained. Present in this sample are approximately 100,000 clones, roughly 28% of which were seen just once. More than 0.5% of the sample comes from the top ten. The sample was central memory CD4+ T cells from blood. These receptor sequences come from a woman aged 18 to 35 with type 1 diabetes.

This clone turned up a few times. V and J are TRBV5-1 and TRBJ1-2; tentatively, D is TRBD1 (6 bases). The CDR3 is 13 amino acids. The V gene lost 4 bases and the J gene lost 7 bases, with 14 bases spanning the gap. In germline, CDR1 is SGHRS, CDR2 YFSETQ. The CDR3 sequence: CASSLGTMGGYTF. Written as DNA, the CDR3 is TGCGCCAGCAGCCTCGGGACAATGGGTGGCTACACCTTC.

DNA for the CDR3: TGTGCCAGCAGCTCGGGGACAGTTACGAATGAGCAGTTCTTC. Amino acid sequence: CASSSGTVTNEQFF. The V gene is TRBV5-4, the J gene TRBJ2-1; 7 bases agree with TRBD1. The CDR3 runs to 14 residues. Germline V CDR1 and CDR2: SGHNT, YYREEE (reference sequence). Trimming removed 3 bases from V and 7 bases from J; junction bases left unmatched: 7.

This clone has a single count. This CDR3 reads CAYRGETSTDTQYF. The CDR3 nucleotides are TGTGCCTACCGGGGGGAGACAAGCACAGATACGCAGTATTTT. The V gene is TRBV11-2, the J gene TRBJ2-3; the match to TRBD2 covers 7 bases. The trim removed 11 bases at V and 0 bases at J, leaving 8 bases unmatched. The germline gives CDR1 SGHAT, CDR2 FQNNGV. The CDR3 is made up of 14 amino acids.

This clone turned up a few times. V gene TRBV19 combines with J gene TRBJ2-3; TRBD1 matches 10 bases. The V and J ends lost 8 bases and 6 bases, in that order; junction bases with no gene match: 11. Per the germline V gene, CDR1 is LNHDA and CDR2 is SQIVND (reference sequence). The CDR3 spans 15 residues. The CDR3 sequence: CASCPRTGGYDTQYF. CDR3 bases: TGTGCCAGTTGCCCTAGGACAGGGGGGTACGATACGCAGTATTTT.

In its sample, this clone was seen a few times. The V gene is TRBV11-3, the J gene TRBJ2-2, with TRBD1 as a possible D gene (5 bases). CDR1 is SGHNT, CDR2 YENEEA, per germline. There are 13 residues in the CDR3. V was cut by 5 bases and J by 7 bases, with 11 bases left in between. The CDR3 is CASSTQGHGELFF. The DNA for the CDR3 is TGTGCCAGCAGCACCCAGGGTCACGGGGAGCTGTTTTTT.

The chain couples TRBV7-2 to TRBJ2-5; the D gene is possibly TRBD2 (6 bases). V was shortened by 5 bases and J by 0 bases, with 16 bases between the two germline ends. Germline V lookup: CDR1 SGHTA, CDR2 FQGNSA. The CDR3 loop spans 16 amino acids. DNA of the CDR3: TGTGCCAGCAGCCGGGCTAGCGTTCCGTACCAAGAGACCCAGTACTTC. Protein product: CASSRASVPYQETQYF.

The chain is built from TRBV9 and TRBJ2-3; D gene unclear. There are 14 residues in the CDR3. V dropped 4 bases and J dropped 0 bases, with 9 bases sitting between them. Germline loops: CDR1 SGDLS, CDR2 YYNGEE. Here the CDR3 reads CASSTRGSTDTQYF. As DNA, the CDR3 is TGTGCCAGCAGCACCCGAGGTAGCACAGATACGCAGTATTTT.